These T cell receptor beta chains were read from a single sample in a study of T cell responses to AZD1222 COVID-19 vaccine. TCRdb keeps only in-frame clones here, not all; method: immunoSEQ multiplex PCR. The sample contains 150,000 to 200,000 clones, roughly 90% of which appear only once. The specimen comprised peripheral blood, sampled on day 0 of AZD1222 vaccination. The receptors were sampled from an adult in good health. CDR3s include the opening cysteine and the closing phenylalanine or tryptophan. Each record gives: V gene, J gene, CDR3 protein.

>TRBV5-4|TRBJ2-5
CASSFPTGPQETQYF
>TRBV6-5|TRBJ1-6
CASSRTAQPPLHF
>TRBV19|TRBJ1-5
CASSIIPGAESLNQPQHF
>TRBV11-1|TRBJ2-3
CASSLGLADTQYF
>TRBV6-5|TRBJ2-7
CASRTGTTSYEQYF
>TRBV12-3/TRBV12-4|TRBJ2-7
CASSLRYYEQYF
>TRBV6-1|TRBJ1-6
CASSERRQSNLNSPLHF
>TRBV30|TRBJ1-2
CACTGGEGYTF
>TRBV12-3/TRBV12-4|TRBJ1-2
CASSSWTGYTF
>TRBV9|TRBJ2-5
CASSAGTGYQETQYF
>TRBV3-1/TRBV3-2|TRBJ1-2
CASSRTVTGTSYGYTF
>TRBV6-5|TRBJ1-1
CASSKPGGFNTEAFF
>TRBV5-1|TRBJ1-2
CASSLAQPNYGYTF
>TRBV7-2|TRBJ2-1
CASSLFQRELQGEQFF
>TRBV7-6|TRBJ2-5
CASSSGTLVTQYF
>TRBV19|TRBJ2-2
CASSTDQGVDTGELFF
>TRBV6-6|TRBJ2-7
CASSFVKAPGEQYF
>TRBV5-1|TRBJ2-1
CASSLHNEQFF
>TRBV19|TRBJ2-1
CASSWTSGSSDEQFF
>TRBV3-1/TRBV3-2|TRBJ1-1
CASSPQDVGTEAFF
>TRBV24-1|TRBJ2-7
CATAYSLAGAREQYF
>TRBV21-1|TRBJ2-7
CASSKVLKRGTYYEQYF
>TRBV5-1|TRBJ2-7
CASSPNGGSGEQYF
>TRBV6-1|TRBJ1-2
CASSERGTKANYGYTF
>TRBV6-6|TRBJ1-2
CASRKNYGYTF
>TRBV30|TRBJ1-6
CAWSLGLSSFSYNSPLHF
>TRBV2|TRBJ2-7
CASGLDNYEQYF
>TRBV6-5|TRBJ2-1
CASSLPGLAGTEQFF
>TRBV15|TRBJ1-5
CATSRDYQPQHF
>TRBV2|TRBJ2-7
CASRQGPYEQYF
>TRBV7-8|TRBJ2-6
CASSSPEGQGASGANVLTF
>TRBV5-1|TRBJ2-5
CASRREVGFQETQYF
>TRBV5-1|TRBJ2-1
CASRPGGSVSSYNEQFF
>TRBV29-1|TRBJ1-2
CSCSRTPDDYGYTF
>TRBV28|TRBJ2-1
CATLGGVGEQFF
>TRBV12-3/TRBV12-4|TRBJ1-5
CASSSRGTGPQHF
>TRBV19|TRBJ1-1
CASSIVLNTEAFF
>TRBV5-1|TRBJ2-7
CASSFTGTGGSYEQYF
>TRBV21-1|TRBJ2-7
CASSTKGGQRSYEQYF
>TRBV29-1|TRBJ2-3
CSARDSSTDTQYF